One and the same sample provided the 3 T cell receptor beta chains below, sequenced in a study of control samples from healthy donors and cancer patients. Using immunoSEQ multiplex PCR, the repertoire was profiled, and TCRdb retains in-frame clones only, with some absent. The sample carries over 150,000 clones, roughly 94% recorded once. Sequencing was done on a sample of blood. The receptor source for this set is a woman aged 18-29 years in good health.

This chain uses TRBV7-3 with TRBJ2-2; weak D call: TRBD1 (5 bases). Germline lookup yields CDR1 SGHTA and CDR2 FQGTGA. Trimming removed 2 bases from V and 4 bases from J, with 5 bases in between. CDR3 length: 13 residues. The CDR3 DNA is TGTGCCAGCAGCTTACAGGGCACCGGGGAGCTGTTTTTT. The encoded protein is CASSLQGTGELFF.

The V and J genes are TRBV18 and TRBJ1-4, with a weak D call TRBD1 (6 bases). Germline-derived CDR1 and CDR2 are KGHSH and LQKENI. This CDR3 region has 14 residues. Trimming removed 3 bases at V and 6 bases at J, with 11 bases between. The CDR3 spells CASSPGGSDEKLFF. The CDR3 coding sequence is TGTGCCAGCTCACCTGGGGGCTCGGATGAAAAACTGTTTTTT.

In this sample, this clone turned up a few times. Different DNA sequences within this sample yield the same CDR3. The chain recombines TRBV5-1 with TRBJ2-7, with 8 nucleotides matching TRBD1. This CDR3 is 14 amino acids long. The V gene's germline CDR1 is SGHRS and CDR2 YFSETQ. J lost 2 bases, V lost 4 bases, and 5 bases had no gene match. The CDR3 reads CASSPGQGAYEQYF. The CDR3 DNA follows: TGCGCCAGCAGCCCTGGACAGGGAGCCTACGAGCAGTACTTC.